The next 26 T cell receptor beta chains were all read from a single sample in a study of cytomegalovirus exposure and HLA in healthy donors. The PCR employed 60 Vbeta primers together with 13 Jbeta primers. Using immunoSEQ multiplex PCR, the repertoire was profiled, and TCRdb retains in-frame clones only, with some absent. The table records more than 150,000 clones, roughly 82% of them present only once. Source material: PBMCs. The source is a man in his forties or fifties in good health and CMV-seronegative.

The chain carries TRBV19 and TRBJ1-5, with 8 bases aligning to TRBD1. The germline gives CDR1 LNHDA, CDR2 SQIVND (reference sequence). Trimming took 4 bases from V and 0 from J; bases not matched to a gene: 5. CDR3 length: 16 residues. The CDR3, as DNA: TGTGCCAGTAGTAAGTGGACAGGGATTAGCAATCAGCCCCAGCATTTT. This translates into CASSKWTGISNQPQHF.

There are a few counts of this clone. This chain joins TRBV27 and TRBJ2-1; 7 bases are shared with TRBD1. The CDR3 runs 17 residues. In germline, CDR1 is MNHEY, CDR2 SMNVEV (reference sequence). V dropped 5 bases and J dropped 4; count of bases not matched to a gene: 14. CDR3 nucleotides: TGTGCCAGCAGTCCGAGATACCGGGACAGTCTATACAATGAGCAGTTCTTC. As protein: CASSPRYRDSLYNEQFF.

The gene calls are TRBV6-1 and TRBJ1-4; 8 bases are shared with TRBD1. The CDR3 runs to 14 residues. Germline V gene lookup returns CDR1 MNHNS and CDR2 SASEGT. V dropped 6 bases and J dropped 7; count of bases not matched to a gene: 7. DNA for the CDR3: TGTGCCAGCAGGTCAGGGGGCCTCGGTGAAAAACTGTTTTTT. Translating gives CASRSGGLGEKLFF.

The chain's CDR3 is CASSLARGNTIYF. CDR3 in DNA: TGTGCCAGCAGCTTAGCGCGAGGAAACACCATATATTTT. This sequence joins TRBV7-9 and TRBJ1-3; D not resolved. With 0 bases removed from V and 4 bases from J, the gap between germline ends came to 4 bases. The V gene's germline CDR1 is SEHNR and CDR2 FQNEAQ (reference sequence). The CDR3 sequence is 13 residues long.

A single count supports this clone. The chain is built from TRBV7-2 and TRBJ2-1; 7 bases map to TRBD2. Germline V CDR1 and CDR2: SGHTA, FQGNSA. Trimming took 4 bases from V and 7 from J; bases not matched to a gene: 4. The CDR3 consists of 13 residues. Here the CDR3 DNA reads TGTGCCAGCAGCTCCAGGACTAGTAATGAGCAGTTCTTC. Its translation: CASSSRTSNEQFF.

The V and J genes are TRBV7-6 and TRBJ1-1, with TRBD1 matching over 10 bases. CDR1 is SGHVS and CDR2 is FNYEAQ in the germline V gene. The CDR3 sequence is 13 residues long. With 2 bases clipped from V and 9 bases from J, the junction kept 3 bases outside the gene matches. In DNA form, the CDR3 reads TGTGCCAGCAGCTTACGACAGGGGGCGAAAGCTTTCTTT. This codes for CASSLRQGAKAFF.

CDR3: CASSWRPRSNEKLFF. CDR3 coding DNA: TGTGCCAGCAGCTGGAGGCCACGGAGTAATGAAAAACTGTTTTTT. The chain couples TRBV5-5 to TRBJ1-4; no firm D call. Trimming left V 3 bases short and J 4 bases short, with 13 bases between. The CDR3 length is 15 residues. CDR1 and CDR2 (germline): SGHKS, YYEKEE (reference sequence). Looking up the rest from reference TRBV5-5 and TRBJ1-4 gives the full variable domain: DAGVTQSPTHLIKTRGQQVTLRCSPISGHKSVSWYQQVLGQGPQFIFQYYEKEERGRGNFPDRFSARQFPNYSSELNVNALLLGDSALYLCASSWRPRSNEKLFFGSGTQLSVL.

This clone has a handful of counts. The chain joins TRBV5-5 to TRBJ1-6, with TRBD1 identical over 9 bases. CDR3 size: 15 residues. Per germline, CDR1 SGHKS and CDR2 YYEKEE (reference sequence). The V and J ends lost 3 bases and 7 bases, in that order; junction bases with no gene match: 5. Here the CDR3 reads CASSWGDRENSPLHF. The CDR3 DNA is TGTGCCAGCAGCTGGGGGGACAGGGAGAATTCACCCCTCCACTTT.

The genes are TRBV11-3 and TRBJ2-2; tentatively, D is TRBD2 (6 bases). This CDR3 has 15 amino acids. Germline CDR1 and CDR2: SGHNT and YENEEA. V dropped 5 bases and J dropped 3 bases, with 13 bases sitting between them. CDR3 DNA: TGTGCCAGCAGCACCGCTAGCGAGCACACCGGGGAGCTGTTTTTT. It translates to CASSTASEHTGELFF.

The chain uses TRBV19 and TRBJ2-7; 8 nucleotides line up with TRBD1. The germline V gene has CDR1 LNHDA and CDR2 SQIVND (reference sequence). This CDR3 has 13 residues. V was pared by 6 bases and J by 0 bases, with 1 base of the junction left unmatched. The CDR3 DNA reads TGTGCCAGTAGGGACAGGGTCTCCTACGAGCAGTACTTC. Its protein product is CASRDRVSYEQYF.

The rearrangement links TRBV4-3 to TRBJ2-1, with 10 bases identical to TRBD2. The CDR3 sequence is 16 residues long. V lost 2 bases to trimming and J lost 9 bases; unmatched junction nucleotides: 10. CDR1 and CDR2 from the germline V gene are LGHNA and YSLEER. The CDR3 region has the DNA TGCGCCAGCAGCCAACTAGTAACTAGCGGGAAAATTGAGCAGTTCTTC. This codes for CASSQLVTSGKIEQFF.

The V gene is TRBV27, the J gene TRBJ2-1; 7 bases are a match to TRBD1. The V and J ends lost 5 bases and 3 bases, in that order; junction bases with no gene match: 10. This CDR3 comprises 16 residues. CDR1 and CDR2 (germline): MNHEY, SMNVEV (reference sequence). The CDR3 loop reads CASSITNRGYYNEQFF. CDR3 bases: TGTGCCAGCAGTATCACCAACAGGGGATACTACAATGAGCAGTTCTTC.

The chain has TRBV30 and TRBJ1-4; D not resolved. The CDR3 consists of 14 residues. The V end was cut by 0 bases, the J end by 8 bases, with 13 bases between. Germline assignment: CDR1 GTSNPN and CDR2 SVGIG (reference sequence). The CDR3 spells CAWSVSGFREKLFF. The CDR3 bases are TGTGCCTGGAGTGTATCCGGGTTTAGGGAAAAACTGTTTTTT.

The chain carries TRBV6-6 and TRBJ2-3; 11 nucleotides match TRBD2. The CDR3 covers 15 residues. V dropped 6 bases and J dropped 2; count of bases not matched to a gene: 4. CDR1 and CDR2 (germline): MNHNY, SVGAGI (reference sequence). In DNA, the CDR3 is TGTGCCAGCAGGGCTAGCGGGGGGCCCACAGATACGCAGTATTTT. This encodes CASRASGGPTDTQYF.

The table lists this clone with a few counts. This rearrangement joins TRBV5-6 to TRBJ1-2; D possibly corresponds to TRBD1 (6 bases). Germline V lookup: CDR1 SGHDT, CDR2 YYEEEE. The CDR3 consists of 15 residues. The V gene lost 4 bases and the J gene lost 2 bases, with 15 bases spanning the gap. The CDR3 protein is CASSREMGANYGYTF. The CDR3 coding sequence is TGTGCCAGCAGCAGGGAGATGGGGGCAAACTATGGCTACACCTTC.

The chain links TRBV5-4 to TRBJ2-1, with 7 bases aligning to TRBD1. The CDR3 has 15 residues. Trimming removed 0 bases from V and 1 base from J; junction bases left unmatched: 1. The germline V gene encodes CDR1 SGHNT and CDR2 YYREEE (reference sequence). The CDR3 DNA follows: TGTGCCAGCAGCTTGGACAGGGGTTCCTACAATGAGCAGTTCTTC. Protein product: CASSLDRGSYNEQFF.

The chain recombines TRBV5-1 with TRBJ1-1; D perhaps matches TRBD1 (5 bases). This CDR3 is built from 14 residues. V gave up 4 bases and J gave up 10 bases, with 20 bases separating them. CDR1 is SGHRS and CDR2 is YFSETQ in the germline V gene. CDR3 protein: CASSPRVGEKGAFF. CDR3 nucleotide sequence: TGCGCCAGCAGCCCCAGGGTTGGCGAGAAAGGAGCTTTCTTT.

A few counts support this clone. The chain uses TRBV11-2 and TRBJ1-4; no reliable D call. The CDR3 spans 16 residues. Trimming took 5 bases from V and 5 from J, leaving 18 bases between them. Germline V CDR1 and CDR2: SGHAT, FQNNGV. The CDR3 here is CASSRTGLGRNEKLFF. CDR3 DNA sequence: TGTGCCAGCAGCCGCACCGGGTTGGGGAGAAATGAAAAACTGTTTTTT.

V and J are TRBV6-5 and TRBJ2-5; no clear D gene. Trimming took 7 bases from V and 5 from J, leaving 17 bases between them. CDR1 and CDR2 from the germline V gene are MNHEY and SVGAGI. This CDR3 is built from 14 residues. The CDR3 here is CASTTLNGRETQYF. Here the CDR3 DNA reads TGTGCCAGCACTACACTAAACGGAAGGGAGACCCAGTACTTC.

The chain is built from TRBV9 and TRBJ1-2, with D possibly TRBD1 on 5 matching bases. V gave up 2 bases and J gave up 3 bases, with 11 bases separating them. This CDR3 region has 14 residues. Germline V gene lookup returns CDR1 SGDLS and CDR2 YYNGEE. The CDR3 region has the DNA TGTGCCAGCAGCGTCGACAGTTCCGACTATGGCTACACCTTC. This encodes CASSVDSSDYGYTF.

Here the CDR3 DNA reads TGCGCCAGCAGCTTCTTAGCGGGGGCGAACACCGGGGAGCTGTTTTTT. Protein: CASSFLAGANTGELFF. This chain uses TRBV5-1 with TRBJ2-2; 9 nucleotides line up with TRBD2. The CDR3 totals 16 residues. Germline V gene lookup returns CDR1 SGHRS and CDR2 YFSETQ. J gave up 0 bases and V 2 bases, and 2 bases lay outside the gene matches.

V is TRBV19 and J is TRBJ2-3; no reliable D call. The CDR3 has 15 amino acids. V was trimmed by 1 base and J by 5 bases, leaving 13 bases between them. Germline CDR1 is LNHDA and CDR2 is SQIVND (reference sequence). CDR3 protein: CASSIVSGSLDTQYF. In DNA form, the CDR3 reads TGTGCCAGTAGTATAGTTTCGGGTTCACTAGATACGCAGTATTTT.

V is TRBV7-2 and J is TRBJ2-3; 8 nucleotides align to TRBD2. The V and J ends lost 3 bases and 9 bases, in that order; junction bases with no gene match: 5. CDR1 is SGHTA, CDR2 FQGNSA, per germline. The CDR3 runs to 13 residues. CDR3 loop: CASSFDGRGTQYF. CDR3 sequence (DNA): TGTGCCAGCAGCTTTGACGGGAGGGGCACGCAGTATTTT.

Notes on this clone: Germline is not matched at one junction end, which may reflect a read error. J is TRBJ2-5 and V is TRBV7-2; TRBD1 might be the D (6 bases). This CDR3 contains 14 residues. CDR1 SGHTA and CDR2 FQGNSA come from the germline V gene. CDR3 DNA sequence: TGTGCCAGCAGCCTAGCAAGGGACCCAGGGGCCCAGTACTTC. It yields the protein CASSLARDPGAQYF.

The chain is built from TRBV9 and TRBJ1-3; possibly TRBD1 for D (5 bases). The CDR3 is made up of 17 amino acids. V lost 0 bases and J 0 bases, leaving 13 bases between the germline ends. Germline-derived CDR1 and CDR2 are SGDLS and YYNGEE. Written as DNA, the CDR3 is TGTGCCAGCAGCGTAGATTGGGGGGGGTTCTCTGGAAACACCATATATTTT. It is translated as CASSVDWGGFSGNTIYF.

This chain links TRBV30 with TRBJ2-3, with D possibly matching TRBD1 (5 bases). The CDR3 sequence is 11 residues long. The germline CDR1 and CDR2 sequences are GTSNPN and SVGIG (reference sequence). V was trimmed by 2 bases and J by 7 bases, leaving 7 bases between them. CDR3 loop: CAWSSGYTQYF. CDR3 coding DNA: TGTGCCTGGAGTTCAGGGTATACGCAGTATTTT. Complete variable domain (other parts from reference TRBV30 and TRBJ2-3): SQTIHQWPATLVQPVGSPLSLECTVEGTSNPNLYWYRQAAGRGLQLLFYSVGIGQISSEVPQNLSASRPQDRQFILSSKKLLLSDSGFYLCAWSSGYTQYFGPGTRLTVL.